This TCR beta chain emerged from a study of cytomegalovirus exposure and HLA in healthy donors. The study ran its PCR with 60 Vbeta and 13 Jbeta primers. The repertoire was sequenced with immunoSEQ multiplex PCR; TCRdb's copy has only in-frame clones and lacks some. The sample includes about 110,000 clones, approximately 70% of them seen just once. This clone has only a few counts. Per the germline V gene, CDR1 is SGHNT and CDR2 is YYREEE (reference sequence). V was clipped by 10 bases and J by 3 bases, with 10 bases between them. The CDR3 is made up of 11 amino acids. The sequenced sample consisted of PBMCs. This chain joins TRBV5-4 and TRBJ1-2; perhaps TRBD1 as D (5 bases). The receptor's source is a man between 40 and 49 years old in good health and CMV-seropositive. The chain's CDR3 is CAYQGDYGYTF. Written as DNA, the CDR3 is TGTGCCTACCAAGGGGACTATGGCTACACCTTC.